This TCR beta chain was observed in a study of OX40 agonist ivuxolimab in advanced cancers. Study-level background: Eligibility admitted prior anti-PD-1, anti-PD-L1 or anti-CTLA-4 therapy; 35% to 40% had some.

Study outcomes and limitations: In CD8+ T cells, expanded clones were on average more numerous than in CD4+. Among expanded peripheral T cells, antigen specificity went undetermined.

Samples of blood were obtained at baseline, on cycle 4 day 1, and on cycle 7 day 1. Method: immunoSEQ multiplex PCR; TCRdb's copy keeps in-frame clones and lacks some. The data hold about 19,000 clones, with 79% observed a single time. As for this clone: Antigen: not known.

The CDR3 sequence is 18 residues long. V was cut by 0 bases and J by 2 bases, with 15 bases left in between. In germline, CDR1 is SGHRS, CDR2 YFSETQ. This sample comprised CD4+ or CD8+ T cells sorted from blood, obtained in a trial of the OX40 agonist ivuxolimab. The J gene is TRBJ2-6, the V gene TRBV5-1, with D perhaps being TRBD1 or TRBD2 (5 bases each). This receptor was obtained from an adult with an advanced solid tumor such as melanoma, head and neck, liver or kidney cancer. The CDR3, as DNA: TGCGCCAGCAGCTTGGTTGGGACCGCCACTACTGGGGCCAACGTCCTGACTTTC. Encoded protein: CASSLVGTATTGANVLTF.